The rows below give T cell receptor beta chains drawn from one sample of a study of human T cells and chemical hapten exposure. From the RACE reads, TCRdb called clonotypes with MiXCR, one entry per CDR3 protein. The repertoire includes over 35,000 distinct CDR3 sequences, about 10% of them detected once, and about 6% sits in the top ten. This sample comprised whole blood, obtained in connection with sensitization to the hapten diphenylcyclopropenone (DPC). The source of these receptors is a man aged 30-40 years with alopecia areata. Some clones in this sample may be carry-over from other donors' samples. Both conserved end residues are part of each CDR3.

J gene	V gene	CDR3 protein
TRBJ1-1	TRBV7-9	CASSGTGTSNTEAFF
TRBJ2-3	TRBV9	CASSVGAAADTQYF
TRBJ2-5	TRBV20-1	CSAPPSLVQETQYF
TRBJ2-3	TRBV11-1	CASSAFAPGTSGVTDTQYF
TRBJ2-1	TRBV3-2	CASSPPGLAGAPPGDEQFF
TRBJ2-5	TRBV18	CASSPRPRSETQYF
TRBJ2-5	TRBV7-3	CASSLQAGFQETQYF
TRBJ1-1	TRBV3-1	CASSQAQGVGEAFF
TRBJ1-1	TRBV3-1	CASRVKGGYTEAFF
TRBJ2-1	TRBV24-1	CATSDFTGSGEQFF
TRBJ2-3	TRBV28	CASTAYPTDTQYF
TRBJ2-1	TRBV9	CASSANNEQFF
TRBJ2-1	TRBV27	CASRPGTGLSEQFF
TRBJ2-1	TRBV29-1	CSVEGTSGSNEQFF
TRBJ1-1	TRBV12-3/TRBV12-4	CASSFQGANTEAFF
TRBJ2-5	TRBV6-2/TRBV6-3	CASSPLGGTQYF
TRBJ2-3	TRBV5-1	CASSFAVPDMQYF
TRBJ2-1	TRBV20-1	CSAPPRQGYNEQFF
TRBJ1-1	TRBV28	CASFDRRNTEAFF
TRBJ1-4	TRBV28	CASSPSGTGVPEKLFF
TRBJ2-1	TRBV3-1	CASSQVPNEQFF
TRBJ2-1	TRBV20-1	CSAQKPGSGEQFF